This TCR beta chain is from a study of blood T cell repertoires in COVID-19. The assay was immunoSEQ multiplex PCR, and TCRdb's table has in-frame clones only and misses some. The sample has about 120,000 clones, around 89% seen once. Per germline, CDR1 SGHNT and CDR2 YENEEA. CDR3 size: 15 residues. Unmatched junction bases numbered 2, after V lost 5 bases and J lost 5 bases. The chain is built from TRBV11-3 and TRBJ2-3, with TRBD2 matching over 15 bases. Material for sequencing was peripheral blood. This clonotype originated in a human donor with acute or convalescent COVID-19. The donor label of this sample is uncertain. The DNA for the CDR3 is TGTGCCAGCAGCCTGGGACTAGCGGGGGGAGATACGCAGTATTTT. Encoded protein: CASSLGLAGGDTQYF.